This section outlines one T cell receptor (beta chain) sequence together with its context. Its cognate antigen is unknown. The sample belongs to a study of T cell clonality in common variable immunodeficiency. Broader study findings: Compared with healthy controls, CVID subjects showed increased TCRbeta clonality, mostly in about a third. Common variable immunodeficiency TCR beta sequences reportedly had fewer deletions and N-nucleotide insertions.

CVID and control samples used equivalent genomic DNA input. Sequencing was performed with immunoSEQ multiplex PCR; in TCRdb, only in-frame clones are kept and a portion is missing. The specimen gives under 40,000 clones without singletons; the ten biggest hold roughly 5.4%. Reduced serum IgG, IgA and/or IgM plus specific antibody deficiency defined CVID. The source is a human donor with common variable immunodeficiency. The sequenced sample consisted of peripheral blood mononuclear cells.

CDR3 DNA, as far as it was read: TGTGCCAGCAGGTTAGCGGGGGGCCATTCCTCCTACGAG. Its translation: CASRLAGGHSSYE. The entire CDR3 is CASRLAGGHSSYEQYF. The chain joins TRBV6-7 to TRBJ2-7; TRBD2 matches 10 bases. From the germline J gene comes the end of the CDR3, since the read stops 3 residues before it. TRBV6-7 is an ORF, and what it does is uncertain. The trim removed 6 bases at V and 0 bases at J, leaving 8 bases unmatched. The CDR3 consists of 16 residues.